Below, 32 T cell receptor beta chains from the same sample are listed, as sequenced in a study of cytomegalovirus exposure and HLA in healthy donors. This PCR relied on a set of 60 Vbeta primers and 13 Jbeta primers. Assay: immunoSEQ multiplex PCR; the TCRdb copy retains only in-frame clones and omits some. Seen here are approximately 88,000 clones, over 70% observed once, and the top ten hold less than 6.5%. Sequenced sample: PBMCs. Source of these receptors: a man aged 18 to 30 in good health and CMV-seropositive.

The rearrangement links TRBV11-2 to TRBJ2-7; 8 positions agree with TRBD1. The CDR3 totals 14 residues. Trimming took 5 bases from V and 5 from J; bases not matched to a gene: 8. Germline V lookup: CDR1 SGHAT, CDR2 FQNNGV. The CDR3 DNA reads TGTGCCAGCAGCATCCTGACAGGGGCCAACGAGCAGTACTTC. This translates into CASSILTGANEQYF.

This clone rates as medium-sized. The V call is TRBV7-2, the J call TRBJ2-3; D perhaps matches TRBD2 (6 bases). From germline, CDR1 is SGHTA and CDR2 FQGNSA. CDR3 size: 13 residues. Trimming removed 5 bases from V and 5 bases from J, with 11 bases in between. For the CDR3, the DNA is TGTGCCAGCAGCCAAGTGCGGGGAGATACGCAGTATTTT. Its protein is CASSQVRGDTQYF.

V usage is TRBV5-1 and J usage is TRBJ2-3; D not certain. CDR3 size: 12 residues. Germline V CDR1 and CDR2: SGHRS, YFSETQ. V lost 2 bases to trimming and J lost 6 bases, with 7 bases between them. The DNA for the CDR3 is TGCGCCAGCAGCTTCCTCCCTGATACGCAGTATTTT. Its translation is CASSFLPDTQYF.

The chain couples TRBV9 to TRBJ1-2, with unresolved D. CDR3 length: 13 amino acids. The germline V and J ends were trimmed by 0 bases and 2 bases, with 5 bases remaining between them. The germline V gene has CDR1 SGDLS and CDR2 YYNGEE. As DNA, the CDR3 is TGTGCCAGCAGCGTAGCCAGAAACTATGGCTACACCTTC. Its translation is CASSVARNYGYTF.

The chain combines TRBV6-6 with TRBJ2-2; a weak D match, TRBD2 (5 bases). The CDR3 has 15 amino acids. V lost 4 bases and J lost 2, with 11 bases in between. Germline values: CDR1 MNHNY, CDR2 SVGAGI (reference sequence). The CDR3 sequence: CASSSLAGNTGELFF. CDR3 DNA: TGTGCCAGCAGTTCTCTAGCCGGTAACACCGGGGAGCTGTTTTTT.

The chain couples TRBV11-2 to TRBJ1-1; 7 nucleotides agree with TRBD1. The CDR3 length is 14 residues. Germline CDR1 and CDR2: SGHAT and FQNNGV. J was trimmed by 6 bases and V by 3 bases; bases with no gene match: 7. The CDR3 here is CASSFWDSASEAFF. The CDR3 DNA is TGTGCCAGCAGCTTTTGGGACAGCGCCTCTGAAGCTTTCTTT.

The gene calls are TRBV7-9 and TRBJ2-7, with 10 bases aligning to TRBD1. The CDR3 length is 14 residues. J gave up 6 bases and V 5 bases, and 7 bases lay outside the gene matches. Germline CDR1 and CDR2: SEHNR and FQNEAQ (reference sequence). For the CDR3, the DNA is TGTGCCAGCAGCCAGGGACAGGGGAGGTCCGAGCAGTACTTC. This gives the protein CASSQGQGRSEQYF. Drawing the rest from reference TRBV7-9 and TRBJ2-7, the complete variable domain is DTGVSQNPRHKITKRGQNVTFRCDPISEHNRLYWYRQTLGQGPEFLTYFQNEAQLEKSRLLSDRFSAERPKGSFSTLEIQRTEQGDSAMYLCASSQGQGRSEQYFGPGTRLTVT.

V and J are TRBV4-1 and TRBJ2-7, with D maybe TRBD2 (6 bases). CDR3 length equals 13 residues. Germline CDR1 MGHRA, CDR2 YSYEKL. Deletions cut 1 base from V and 2 bases from J, with 6 bases between. The CDR3 DNA reads TGCGCCAGCAGCCAAGGGGAGGCCTACGAGCAGTACTTC. Its translation is CASSQGEAYEQYF.

The chain recombines TRBV23-1 with TRBJ1-5; TRBD1 aligns across 7 bases. TRBV23-1 belongs to the ORF category, with a function that is uncertain. The CDR3 has 17 amino acids. The junction had 10 bases not matched to a gene; V was cut back by 4 bases and J by 1 base. CDR3 DNA sequence: TGCGCCAGCAGTCCTCCTGACAGGGCCAGGAGCAATCAGCCCCAGCATTTT. Its translation: CASSPPDRARSNQPQHF.

The rearrangement joins TRBV20-1 to TRBJ1-2; D is possibly TRBD1 (6 bases). The V end lost 6 bases, the J end lost 7 bases, and 12 bases lay between the germline ends. This CDR3 has 11 residues. CDR1 is DFQATT, CDR2 SNEGSKA, per germline (reference sequence). CDR3 nucleotides: TGCAGTGCCATAACAGGGACTGGCTACACCTTC. It specifies CSAITGTGYTF.

The chain uses TRBV5-4 and TRBJ2-5, with 11 bases lining up with TRBD2. In germline, CDR1 is SGHNT, CDR2 YYREEE (reference sequence). This CDR3 spans 15 amino acids. V dropped 3 bases and J dropped 3; count of bases not matched to a gene: 4. The CDR3 region is CASSSPGLAEETQYF. CDR3 DNA sequence: TGTGCCAGCAGCTCGCCGGGACTAGCGGAAGAGACCCAGTACTTC.

The chain has TRBV29-1 and TRBJ2-7; a weak D match, TRBD1 (5 bases). V was trimmed by 6 bases and J by 3 bases, leaving 15 bases between them. Germline CDR1 and CDR2: SQVTM and ANQGSEA. The CDR3 runs 13 residues. The CDR3 loop reads CSVGHTINYEQYF. As DNA, the CDR3 is TGCAGCGTCGGACACACAATAAACTACGAGCAGTACTTC.

V usage is TRBV27 and J usage is TRBJ1-5; possible D gene TRBD1, 5 bases. This CDR3 spans 14 amino acids. V lost 0 bases to trimming and J lost 7 bases, with 10 bases between them. Germline-derived CDR1 and CDR2 are MNHEY and SMNVEV (reference sequence). The DNA of the CDR3 is TGTGCCAGCAGTTTATCTGGTAGACAGCAGCCCCAGCATTTT. Protein: CASSLSGRQQPQHF.

This clone was seen just once. V is TRBV6-4 and J is TRBJ2-2; 7 bases are a match to TRBD2. After removal of 5 bases from V and 3 bases from J, the junction contained 3 bases not matched to a gene. CDR3 length equals 14 residues. Germline V gene lookup returns CDR1 MRHNA and CDR2 SNTAGT. The CDR3 bases are TGTGCCAGCAGTCGACGGGGGGACACCGGGGAGCTGTTTTTT. This codes for CASSRRGDTGELFF.

The chain combines TRBV7-3 with TRBJ2-5, with D perhaps matching TRBD1 (6 bases). This CDR3 spans 15 amino acids. The V end was cut by 5 bases, the J end by 4 bases, with 17 bases between. Germline CDR1 SGHTA, CDR2 FQGTGA. The CDR3 is CASSRGGRGRETQYF. CDR3 DNA sequence: TGTGCCAGCAGCAGAGGTGGCAGGGGACGAGAGACCCAGTACTTC.

The chain uses TRBV7-9 and TRBJ2-7; no clear D. Between the trimmed V and J ends, which lost 1 base and 3 bases, there was a span of 7 bases. CDR3 size: 13 residues. Germline CDR1 is SEHNR and CDR2 is FQNEAQ (reference sequence). The CDR3 sequence: CASSLGSVYEQYF. In nucleotides, the CDR3 is TGTGCCAGCAGCTTAGGTTCCGTCTACGAGCAGTACTTC.

The V and J genes are TRBV9 and TRBJ2-3, with 13 bases matching TRBD2. The length of the CDR3 is 18 residues. The junction had 9 bases not matched to a gene; V was cut back by 3 bases and J by 2 bases. Germline V CDR1 and CDR2: SGDLS, YYNGEE. The CDR3 loop is CASSARLAGGQYTDTQYF. In DNA form, the CDR3 reads TGTGCCAGCAGCGCCAGACTAGCGGGAGGACAATACACAGATACGCAGTATTTT.

The V and J genes are TRBV29-1 and TRBJ2-3; weak D call: TRBD2 (6 bases). The CDR3 loop spans 14 amino acids. Per the germline V gene, CDR1 is SQVTM and CDR2 is ANQGSEA. V was clipped by 3 bases and J by 1 base, with 11 bases between them. The CDR3 protein is CSVDAGSRTDTQYF. The CDR3 region has the DNA TGCAGCGTTGATGCCGGGAGCCGCACAGATACGCAGTATTTT.

This clone was recorded once. J is TRBJ2-7 and V is TRBV27, with TRBD1 as a possible D gene (6 bases). The germline V gene encodes CDR1 MNHEY and CDR2 SMNVEV (reference sequence). Trimming took off 10 bases at V and 2 bases at J, with 12 bases between the two ends. The CDR3 is 12 amino acids. For the CDR3, the DNA is TGTGCCACTCGGGACATGGCCTACGAGCAGTACTTC. Residues: CATRDMAYEQYF.

The chain combines TRBV4-1 with TRBJ1-5; 8 positions agree with TRBD1. Germline values: CDR1 MGHRA, CDR2 YSYEKL. This CDR3 has 16 residues. With 4 bases clipped from V and 4 bases from J, the junction kept 9 bases outside the gene matches. DNA for the CDR3: TGCGCCAGCAGCCCTACACTCGACAGGGGAAATCAGCCCCAGCATTTT. Amino acids: CASSPTLDRGNQPQHF.

The chain carries TRBV7-2 and TRBJ2-7; 7 bases line up with TRBD2. Losses at the gene ends were 5 bases for V and 5 bases for J; bases not matched to a gene: 12. Germline V gene lookup returns CDR1 SGHTA and CDR2 FQGNSA. The CDR3 length is 15 residues. The DNA of the CDR3 is TGTGCCAGCAGCCTATCGCCGACTAGCACCCACGAGCAGTACTTC. Translating gives CASSLSPTSTHEQYF.

The rearrangement joins TRBV7-2 to TRBJ2-4; D might be TRBD1 (5 bases). The CDR3 is 12 residues long. V was pared by 5 bases and J by 7 bases, with 9 bases between. CDR1 is SGHTA, CDR2 FQGNSA, per germline. This CDR3 is CASSIDSNIQYF. The CDR3 coding sequence is TGTGCCAGCAGCATTGACAGCAACATTCAGTACTTC.

The chain employs TRBV6-1 and TRBJ2-1; 8 bases line up with TRBD2. The CDR3 totals 15 residues. Per the germline V gene, CDR1 is MNHNS and CDR2 is SASEGT. V lost 2 bases, J lost 8 bases, and 8 bases stayed unmatched. CDR3 region: CASSERPGGAHEQFF. The CDR3 DNA is TGTGCCAGCAGTGAACGCCCCGGGGGGGCCCATGAGCAGTTCTTC.

With regard to this clone: An end of the junction does not agree with germline; a read error may underlie this. V and J are TRBV9 and TRBJ2-7; no clear D gene. In germline, CDR1 is SGDLS, CDR2 YYNGEE. The CDR3 is made up of 13 amino acids. The CDR3 spells CASSALGSNEQYF. The CDR3 DNA reads as TGTGCCAGCAGCGCCCTAGGCTCCAACGAGCAGTACTTC.

CDR3 in amino acids: CASSLDPSGSYEQYF. The CDR3 nucleotides read TGCGCCAGCAGCTTGGATCCTAGCGGCTCCTACGAGCAGTACTTC. The J gene is TRBJ2-7, the V gene TRBV5-1, with TRBD2 identical over 7 bases. Per the germline V gene, CDR1 is SGHRS and CDR2 is YFSETQ. V gave up 0 bases and J gave up 0 bases; unmatched junction bases: 3. This CDR3 comprises 15 residues. Variable domain in full (rest from reference TRBV5-1 and TRBJ2-7): KAGVTQTPRYLIKTRGQQVTLSCSPISGHRSVSWYQQTPGQGLQFLFEYFSETQRNKGNFPGRFSGRQFSNSRSEMNVSTLELGDSALYLCASSLDPSGSYEQYFGPGTRLTVT.

The V gene is TRBV7-6, the J gene TRBJ2-1, with D hard to call. Trimming stripped 4 bases from V and 6 bases from J, with 13 bases between. Germline V gives CDR1 SGHVS, CDR2 FNYEAQ. The CDR3 has 14 amino acids. The CDR3 spells CASSSRRSSNEQFF. The CDR3, as DNA: TGTGCCAGCAGCTCACGTAGGAGCTCCAATGAGCAGTTCTTC.

This clone has only a few counts. CDR3 in amino acids: CSVVLRVGTGLPGTGELFF. The CDR3 region has the DNA TGCAGCGTTGTCCTCCGGGTGGGGACAGGGCTTCCGGGCACCGGGGAGCTGTTTTTT. V gene TRBV29-1 combines with J gene TRBJ2-2; TRBD1 agrees at 9 bases. The CDR3 covers 19 residues. The J segment lost 4 bases and the V segment lost 4 bases, leaving 19 bases of the junction unmatched. Germline CDR1 SQVTM, CDR2 ANQGSEA.

V gene TRBV7-6 combines with J gene TRBJ1-2; D remains ambiguous. Trimming pared 5 bases from V and 6 bases from J, leaving 13 bases between. Per germline, CDR1 SGHVS and CDR2 FNYEAQ. CDR3 size: 13 residues. The CDR3: CASSHPRGDGYTF. The CDR3 DNA follows: TGTGCCAGCAGCCACCCGAGAGGAGATGGCTACACCTTC.

The chain has TRBV6-5 and TRBJ2-7, with a tentative D call TRBD2 (5 bases). The germline V and J ends were trimmed by 2 bases and 0 bases, with 11 bases remaining between them. Germline CDR1 and CDR2: MNHEY and SVGAGI. The CDR3 runs to 15 residues. The CDR3 nucleotides are TGTGCCAGCAGTTACCTGGGTGGGAGCTCCTACGAGCAGTACTTC. Amino acid sequence: CASSYLGGSSYEQYF.

This chain uses TRBV7-3 with TRBJ2-1, with 15 bases lining up with TRBD2. This CDR3 is 16 amino acids long. Unmatched junction bases numbered 5, after V lost 3 bases and J lost 8 bases. Germline values: CDR1 SGHTA, CDR2 FQGTGA. CDR3 in amino acids: CASSLPGLAGGDEQFF. CDR3 sequence (DNA): TGTGCCAGCAGCTTGCCGGGACTAGCGGGAGGCGATGAGCAGTTCTTC.

The V gene is TRBV7-2, the J gene TRBJ2-3; D is perhaps TRBD2 (6 bases). Trimming left V 5 bases short and J 10 bases short, with 13 bases between. Germline CDR1 reads SGHTA; CDR2 reads FQGNSA. The CDR3 totals 12 residues. CDR3 sequence reads: CASSPAGVSQYF. The CDR3 bases are TGTGCCAGCAGCCCAGCGGGTGTGTCGCAGTATTTT.

The chain employs TRBV6-4 and TRBJ1-5; D might be TRBD1 (5 bases). Germline loops: CDR1 MRHNA, CDR2 SNTAGT. Deletions cut 2 bases from V and 1 base from J, with 9 bases between. The CDR3 contains 15 residues. The CDR3 DNA sequence: TGTGCCAGCAGTGACCCTGACAGAAGCAATCAGCCCCAGCATTTT. Its protein is CASSDPDRSNQPQHF.